The 16 T cell receptor beta chains below all came from one sample that was sequenced in a study of identical twins. TCRdb ran MiXCR on the 5' RACE reads and lists one entry per CDR3 protein. The sample consists of more than 1.5 million distinct CDR3 sequences, 32% of them appearing once. Sequencing input: cord blood. The receptors were gathered from a newborn girl in good health.

The rearrangement uses TRBV7-2 and TRBJ2-7; the D call may be TRBD1 or TRBD2 (6 bases each). This CDR3 spans 15 amino acids. Germline assignment: CDR1 SGHTA and CDR2 FQGNSA. The V gene lost 1 base and the J gene lost 2 bases, with 12 bases spanning the gap. The CDR3 spells CASSLDGGHTYEQYF. The CDR3 DNA follows: TGTGCCAGCAGCTTAGACGGGGGACACACCTACGAGCAGTACTTC.

A remark on this clonotype: This may be a read error: a much more frequent sequence differs by one nucleotide. V is TRBV20-1 and J is TRBJ2-1; D is ambiguous. This CDR3 contains 11 residues. V was trimmed by 6 bases and J by 13 bases, leaving 16 bases between them. Germline CDR1 and CDR2: DFQATT and SNEGSKA (reference sequence). This CDR3 is CSAARLETQFF. The CDR3 DNA follows: TGCAGTGCCGCACGGCTGGAGACCCAGTTCTTC.

This chain connects TRBV3-1 to TRBJ1-4; D uncertain. In germline, CDR1 is LGHDT, CDR2 YNNKEL (reference sequence). CDR3 length: 12 amino acids. The ends were cut back, 5 bases at V and 9 bases at J, with 10 bases in the middle. The CDR3 DNA is TGTGCCAGCAGCGAAGCTAGGCAAAAACTGTTTTTT. Encoded protein: CASSEARQKLFF.

This clonotype appeared a few times. This rearrangement joins TRBV4-1 to TRBJ1-2; D call uncertain. Per the germline V gene, CDR1 is MGHRA and CDR2 is YSYEKL. Trimming shortened V by 0 bases and J by 1 base, and 9 bases separated the two germline ends. This CDR3 spans 15 amino acids. Written as DNA, the CDR3 is TGCGCCAGCAGCCAAGATCCGCGGGTTAACTATGGCTACACCTTC. This encodes CASSQDPRVNYGYTF.

The genes are TRBV7-9 and TRBJ1-4; D is uncertain. CDR1 is SEHNR and CDR2 is FQNEAQ in the germline V gene (reference sequence). The CDR3 extends over 16 amino acids. V shed 0 bases and J shed 5 bases, with 13 bases lying between them. Written as DNA, the CDR3 is TGTGCCAGCAGCTTAGCGGTCGGGGTGGGGAATGAAAAACTGTTTTTT. Translated: CASSLAVGVGNEKLFF. Full variable domain (rest looked up from reference TRBV7-9 and TRBJ1-4): DTGVSQNPRHKITKRGQNVTFRCDPISEHNRLYWYRQTLGQGPEFLTYFQNEAQLEKSRLLSDRFSAERPKGSFSTLEIQRTEQGDSAMYLCASSLAVGVGNEKLFFGSGTQLSVL.

Regarding this clonotype: The junction departs from germline at one end; a sequencing error may be responsible. The V call is TRBV11-2, the J call TRBJ1-6; D possibly corresponds to TRBD1 (6 bases). This CDR3 is built from 13 residues. Germline V gene lookup returns CDR1 SGHAT and CDR2 FQNNGV. CDR3 loop: CASSSTGNSPPHF. The CDR3 region has the DNA TGTGCCAGCAGCTCTACAGGGAATTCACCCCCCCACTTT.

This rearrangement joins TRBV25-1 to TRBJ1-1; D call uncertain. The CDR3 covers 17 residues. Germline V gene sequence: CDR1 MGHDK, CDR2 SYGVNS. Trimming left V 1 base short and J 0 bases short, with 15 bases between. The CDR3 bases are TGTGCCAGCAGTGAATTAAAAGTCGCCGGGATGAACACTGAAGCTTTCTTT. Its protein is CASSELKVAGMNTEAFF. Full variable domain (missing parts from reference TRBV25-1 and TRBJ1-1): EADIYQTPRYLVIGTGKKITLECSQTMGHDKMYWYQQDPGMELHLIHYSYGVNSTEKGDLSSESTVSRIRTEHFPLTLESARPSHTSQYLCASSELKVAGMNTEAFFGQGTRLTVV.

This clonotype was seen a handful of times. This chain joins TRBV25-1 and TRBJ1-2; 9 bases are shared with TRBD1. This CDR3 contains 15 residues. The ends lost 3 bases at V and 0 bases at J; junction bases unmatched: 2. The germline V gene encodes CDR1 MGHDK and CDR2 SYGVNS. The CDR3 nucleotides are TGTGCCAGCAGTGAGACAGGGGGGCCTAACTATGGCTACACCTTC. As protein: CASSETGGPNYGYTF.

The chain recombines TRBV7-9 with TRBJ1-6; TRBD1 matches at 7 bases. V lost 5 bases to trimming and J lost 7 bases; unmatched junction nucleotides: 5. CDR1 is SEHNR, CDR2 FQNEAQ, per germline (reference sequence). CDR3 length equals 14 residues. This chain's CDR3 is CASSEGQPNSPLHF. The CDR3 DNA is TGTGCCAGCAGCGAGGGACAGCCGAATTCACCCCTCCACTTT.

This clonotype was observed a few times. The chain combines TRBV10-3 with TRBJ1-2; D is unclear. The CDR3 extends over 13 amino acids. V was trimmed by 7 bases and J by 4 bases, leaving 13 bases between them. Germline lookup yields CDR1 ENHRY and CDR2 SYGVKD. Here the CDR3 DNA reads TGTGCCATCACCGCATCCTGGGGCTATGGCTACACCTTC. This gives the protein CAITASWGYGYTF.

The chain carries TRBV25-1 and TRBJ1-1; the D is unclear. The CDR3 is made up of 15 amino acids. Germline V gene data show CDR1 as MGHDK and CDR2 as SYGVNS. Trimming removed 5 bases from V and 0 bases from J, with 13 bases in between. CDR3: CASSPPDGLNTEAFF. The CDR3 region has the DNA TGTGCCAGCAGTCCACCCGACGGCCTGAACACTGAAGCTTTCTTT. The complete variable domain, with remaining parts taken from reference TRBV25-1 and TRBJ1-1, reads EADIYQTPRYLVIGTGKKITLECSQTMGHDKMYWYQQDPGMELHLIHYSYGVNSTEKGDLSSESTVSRIRTEHFPLTLESARPSHTSQYLCASSPPDGLNTEAFFGQGTRLTVV.

Regarding this clonotype: A read error may be the cause here, since a much bigger clone is one base away. V and J are TRBV29-1 and TRBJ2-5; D perhaps matches TRBD2 (5 bases). V was cut by 6 bases and J by 12 bases, with 23 bases left in between. This CDR3 region has 13 residues. Per the germline V gene, CDR1 is SQVTM and CDR2 is ANQGSEA. The CDR3 reads CSVEGGYGYEKYF. CDR3 in DNA: TGCAGCGTCGAGGGTGGTTACGGCTACGAGAAGTACTTC.

This clonotype has only a few counts. The chain combines TRBV28 with TRBJ1-5; D gene unclear. This CDR3 comprises 15 residues. The V and J ends lost 5 bases and 0 bases respectively, with 11 bases between them. Germline loops: CDR1 MDHEN, CDR2 SYDVKM. The CDR3 DNA reads TGTGCCAGCAGTCCCAGGCGGGTTAGCAATCAGCCCCAGCATTTT. Translated, it gives CASSPRRVSNQPQHF.

This clonotype showed up just a few times. CDR3 sequence: CASSLTGGPLDTQYF. The CDR3 DNA sequence: TGTGCCAGCAGTTTGACGGGAGGGCCATTAGATACGCAGTATTTT. The chain is built from TRBV27 and TRBJ2-3; 8 bases line up with TRBD2. The junction had 7 bases not matched to a gene; V was cut back by 3 bases and J by 5 bases. Germline V gene data show CDR1 as MNHEY and CDR2 as SMNVEV (reference sequence). The CDR3 consists of 15 residues.

Worth noting for this clonotype: Possible read error: a much larger clone is one base away. The V and J genes are TRBV11-2 and TRBJ2-4; 7 bases fit TRBD2. Germline lookup yields CDR1 SGHAT and CDR2 FQNNGV. This CDR3 spans 15 amino acids. CDR3 sequence reads: CAGSLIREDKNIQYF. The DNA for the CDR3 is TGTGCCGGCAGCCTAATCCGGGAGGACAAAAACATTCAGTACTTC.

This clonotype was seen only a few times. This sequence joins TRBV30 and TRBJ2-1; 8 nucleotides line up with TRBD2. J lost 3 bases, V lost 6 bases, and 10 bases had no gene match. CDR3 size: 15 residues. Germline V CDR1 and CDR2: GTSNPN, SVGIG (reference sequence). The CDR3 spells CACLAGWADYNEQFF. DNA of the CDR3: TGTGCCTGTTTAGCGGGGTGGGCGGACTACAATGAGCAGTTCTTC.